The rows below give T cell receptor beta chains drawn from one sample of a study of blood T cell repertoires in COVID-19. The protocol was immunoSEQ multiplex PCR, while the TCRdb copy is restricted to in-frame clones and leaves out a portion. The sample holds about 42,000 clones, about three quarters seen once. The sequencing input was peripheral blood. These receptors were taken from a woman between 65 and 79 years old with acute or convalescent COVID-19. The CDR3 runs from the conserved cysteine through the conserved F or W. The order of the fields is V gene, CDR3 length, D gene, clone size, J gene, CDR3 DNA, CDR3 protein. A D gene is named only where the DNA matches it firmly. Not every row has a clone size; where given, it reads once, few, many or a size class.

V gene: TRBV7-2
CDR3 length: 15
D gene: TRBD1
clone size: NA
J gene: TRBJ2-7
CDR3 DNA: TGTGCTAGCAGCTCATCGACAGGGGTTACCTACGAGCAGTACTTC
CDR3 protein: CASSSSTGVTYEQYF

V gene: TRBV19
CDR3 length: 14
D gene: TRBD1
clone size: NA
J gene: TRBJ2-7
CDR3 DNA: TGTGCCAGTAGCGGCCGGGACAGATCCTACGAGCAGTACTTC
CDR3 protein: CASSGRDRSYEQYF

V gene: TRBV28
CDR3 length: 14
D gene: NA
clone size: NA
J gene: TRBJ1-4
CDR3 DNA: TGTGCCAGCAGTCTCACAGGGTTTGTGGAAAAACTGTTTTTT
CDR3 protein: CASSLTGFVEKLFF

V gene: TRBV28
CDR3 length: 15
D gene: NA
clone size: NA
J gene: TRBJ2-1
CDR3 DNA: TGTGCCACCAAGGGGAGGAGGAGCTCCTACAATGAGCAGTTCTTC
CDR3 protein: CATKGRRSSYNEQFF

V gene: TRBV6-5
CDR3 length: 15
D gene: NA
clone size: NA
J gene: TRBJ1-2
CDR3 DNA: TGTGCCAGCAGTTACGACGTCACAGCTAACTATGGCTACACCTTC
CDR3 protein: CASSYDVTANYGYTF

V gene: TRBV14
CDR3 length: 18
D gene: TRBD1
clone size: few
J gene: TRBJ2-1
CDR3 DNA: TGTGCCAGCAGCCAAGTTGTAGGGGGCCACCTAAACTACAATGAGCAGTTCTTC
CDR3 protein: CASSQVVGGHLNYNEQFF

V gene: TRBV4-1
CDR3 length: 19
D gene: TRBD2
clone size: few
J gene: TRBJ2-3
CDR3 DNA: TGCGCCAGCAGCCAAGCCGGACTAGCGGGCCTTACTAGCACAGATACGCAGTATTTT
CDR3 protein: CASSQAGLAGLTSTDTQYF

V gene: TRBV4-2
CDR3 length: 19
D gene: TRBD2
clone size: once
J gene: TRBJ2-3
CDR3 DNA: TGTGCCAGCAGCCAAAGTCGAAGTTCGGCGGGGGGTCGGTCAGATACGCAGTATTTT
CDR3 protein: CASSQSRSSAGGRSDTQYF

V gene: TRBV18
CDR3 length: 15
D gene: NA
clone size: many
J gene: TRBJ1-5
CDR3 DNA: TGTGCCAGCTCACAAGGGGCCAAGGGCAATCAGCCCCAGCATTTT
CDR3 protein: CASSQGAKGNQPQHF

V gene: TRBV6-6
CDR3 length: 13
D gene: NA
clone size: NA
J gene: TRBJ2-2
CDR3 DNA: TGTGCCAGCAGTCCCTTTTACACCGGGGAGCTGTTTTTT
CDR3 protein: CASSPFYTGELFF

V gene: TRBV4-2
CDR3 length: 14
D gene: TRBD2
clone size: NA
J gene: TRBJ2-7
CDR3 DNA: TGTGCCAGCAGCCGAGGCGGGGGGTCCTACGAGCAGTACTTC
CDR3 protein: CASSRGGGSYEQYF

V gene: TRBV10-3
CDR3 length: 12
D gene: NA
clone size: NA
J gene: TRBJ2-7
CDR3 DNA: TGTGCCACCTCTACAGGCCCATACGAGCAGTACTTC
CDR3 protein: CATSTGPYEQYF

V gene: TRBV7-2
CDR3 length: 16
D gene: TRBD1
clone size: NA
J gene: TRBJ1-6
CDR3 DNA: TGTGCCAGCAGCTTAGTTCCGGGACAGTATAATTCACCCCTCCACTTT
CDR3 protein: CASSLVPGQYNSPLHF

V gene: TRBV7-8
CDR3 length: 17
D gene: TRBD2
clone size: NA
J gene: TRBJ2-1
CDR3 DNA: TGTGCCAGCAGCTTAGTAAGGCGGGAGGAGCGTAGGAATGAGCAGTTCTTC
CDR3 protein: CASSLVRREERRNEQFF

V gene: TRBV5-4
CDR3 length: 13
D gene: TRBD1
clone size: NA
J gene: TRBJ1-2
CDR3 DNA: TGTGCCAGCAGCTCAGGGGGGCGGTATGGCTACACCTTC
CDR3 protein: CASSSGGRYGYTF

V gene: TRBV30
CDR3 length: 15
D gene: TRBD2
clone size: NA
J gene: TRBJ2-7
CDR3 DNA: TGTGCCTGGAGTGGACTAGCGGGAATCTCCTACGAGCAGTACTTC
CDR3 protein: CAWSGLAGISYEQYF

V gene: TRBV30
CDR3 length: 14
D gene: NA
clone size: once
J gene: TRBJ2-1
CDR3 DNA: TGTGCCTGGAGTGGTCCTCCAGGGTTGCGTGAGCAGTTCTTC
CDR3 protein: CAWSGPPGLREQFF

V gene: TRBV10-3
CDR3 length: 13
D gene: NA
clone size: NA
J gene: TRBJ1-1
CDR3 DNA: TGTGCCATCAAGCCGGGAGTGAACACTGAAGCTTTCTTT
CDR3 protein: CAIKPGVNTEAFF

V gene: TRBV10-3
CDR3 length: 16
D gene: NA
clone size: NA
J gene: TRBJ1-5
CDR3 DNA: TGTGCCATCAGCGAACCCGGGACTCGGAGCAATCAGCCCCAGCATTTT
CDR3 protein: CAISEPGTRSNQPQHF

V gene: TRBV28
CDR3 length: 15
D gene: NA
clone size: NA
J gene: TRBJ1-2
CDR3 DNA: TGTGCCAGCAGTTTAATGTCCCCCGCGGTGAATGGCTACACCTTC
CDR3 protein: CASSLMSPAVNGYTF

V gene: TRBV3-1/TRBV3-2
CDR3 length: 15
D gene: TRBD2
clone size: NA
J gene: TRBJ2-1
CDR3 DNA: TGTGCCAGCAGCCAAGTCGCGCGGGGGTACAATGAGCAGTTCTTC
CDR3 protein: CASSQVARGYNEQFF

V gene: TRBV3-1/TRBV3-2
CDR3 length: 14
D gene: NA
clone size: NA
J gene: TRBJ2-5
CDR3 DNA: TGTGCCAGCAGCCAAGCCCGACAGCAAGAGACCCAGTACTTC
CDR3 protein: CASSQARQQETQYF

V gene: TRBV11-3
CDR3 length: 14
D gene: TRBD1
clone size: NA
J gene: TRBJ2-7
CDR3 DNA: TGTGCCAGCAGCTTAGTCGGGACAGGGAACGAGCAGTACTTC
CDR3 protein: CASSLVGTGNEQYF

V gene: TRBV7-9
CDR3 length: 12
D gene: NA
clone size: few
J gene: TRBJ2-7
CDR3 DNA: TGTGCCAGCAGCTTATCGGGGGACGAGCAGTACTTC
CDR3 protein: CASSLSGDEQYF

V gene: TRBV28
CDR3 length: 15
D gene: TRBD1
clone size: NA
J gene: TRBJ1-1
CDR3 DNA: TGTGCCAGCAGTTTGGAGGGGGCGGCGATGGCTGAAGCTTTCTTT
CDR3 protein: CASSLEGAAMAEAFF

V gene: TRBV7-9
CDR3 length: 14
D gene: NA
clone size: once
J gene: TRBJ1-3
CDR3 DNA: TGTGCCAGCAGCCCCGGGAGGCGTGGAAACACCATATATTTT
CDR3 protein: CASSPGRRGNTIYF

V gene: TRBV7-2
CDR3 length: 19
D gene: TRBD2
clone size: few
J gene: TRBJ2-5
CDR3 DNA: TGTGCCAGCAGTTCTAACCTAGGGGAGCCGCGGGGGTACCAAGAGACCCAGTACTTC
CDR3 protein: CASSSNLGEPRGYQETQYF

V gene: TRBV20-1
CDR3 length: 11
D gene: NA
clone size: once
J gene: TRBJ2-5
CDR3 DNA: TGCAGTGCCCCCACCCGGGAGACCCAGTACTTC
CDR3 protein: CSAPTRETQYF

V gene: TRBV5-1
CDR3 length: 14
D gene: TRBD1
clone size: few
J gene: TRBJ2-7
CDR3 DNA: TGCGCCCTCCGGACAGGGGGACTCTCCTACGAGCAGTACTTC
CDR3 protein: CALRTGGLSYEQYF

V gene: TRBV6-1
CDR3 length: 16
D gene: TRBD2
clone size: NA
J gene: TRBJ2-7
CDR3 DNA: TGTGCCAGCAGTGAAGTCGCGCTAGCGGGTGGGGACGAGCAGTACTTC
CDR3 protein: CASSEVALAGGDEQYF

V gene: TRBV6-4
CDR3 length: 16
D gene: TRBD1
clone size: once
J gene: TRBJ2-3
CDR3 DNA: TGTGCCAGCAGTGACCGGACAGGGTTTCCCACAGATACGCAGTATTTT
CDR3 protein: CASSDRTGFPTDTQYF

V gene: TRBV7-8
CDR3 length: 15
D gene: TRBD1
clone size: NA
J gene: TRBJ2-2
CDR3 DNA: TGTGCCAGCAGTTCCGGGACAGAGAACACCGGGGAGCTGTTTTTT
CDR3 protein: CASSSGTENTGELFF

V gene: TRBV7-3
CDR3 length: 15
D gene: TRBD1
clone size: NA
J gene: TRBJ2-2
CDR3 DNA: TGTGCCAGCAGCTTAAGGGGACAGGGGAGCGGGGAGCTGTTTTTT
CDR3 protein: CASSLRGQGSGELFF

V gene: TRBV27
CDR3 length: 15
D gene: NA
clone size: once
J gene: TRBJ1-1
CDR3 DNA: TGTGCCAGCAGTTTATCCTATCGACAGAACACTGAAGCTTTCTTT
CDR3 protein: CASSLSYRQNTEAFF

V gene: TRBV19
CDR3 length: 14
D gene: TRBD1
clone size: NA
J gene: TRBJ1-5
CDR3 DNA: TGTGCCAGTAACGACAGGGTTAGGGGTCAGCCCCAGCATTTT
CDR3 protein: CASNDRVRGQPQHF

V gene: TRBV29-1
CDR3 length: 11
D gene: NA
clone size: few
J gene: TRBJ1-2
CDR3 DNA: TGCAGCGTTGTTATTAACTATGGCTACACCTTC
CDR3 protein: CSVVINYGYTF

V gene: TRBV5-1
CDR3 length: 14
D gene: NA
clone size: NA
J gene: TRBJ2-7
CDR3 DNA: TGCGCCAGCAGCTTGAGGGGAAGGGGTTACGAGCAGTACTTC
CDR3 protein: CASSLRGRGYEQYF

V gene: TRBV6-4
CDR3 length: 15
D gene: TRBD1
clone size: few
J gene: TRBJ2-2
CDR3 DNA: TGTGCCAGCAGTGCATTGGGACAGGGGGCCGGGGAGCTGTTTTTT
CDR3 protein: CASSALGQGAGELFF

V gene: TRBV29-1
CDR3 length: 14
D gene: NA
clone size: NA
J gene: TRBJ2-5
CDR3 DNA: TGCAGCGTTGCGGCCGGGGTGGTCGGCGAGACCCAGTACTTC
CDR3 protein: CSVAAGVVGETQYF

V gene: TRBV5-1
CDR3 length: 16
D gene: TRBD1
clone size: NA
J gene: TRBJ2-1
CDR3 DNA: TGCGCCAGCAGCTTGGCAGGGGGACAGGGAATCAATGAGCAGTTCTTC
CDR3 protein: CASSLAGGQGINEQFF

V gene: TRBV5-6
CDR3 length: 16
D gene: TRBD1
clone size: NA
J gene: TRBJ2-1
CDR3 DNA: TGTGCCAGCAGCCCTCGGACAGGGCGGTCCTACAATGAGCAGTTCTTC
CDR3 protein: CASSPRTGRSYNEQFF

V gene: TRBV28
CDR3 length: 13
D gene: TRBD1
clone size: NA
J gene: TRBJ2-1
CDR3 DNA: TGTGCCATCGGACAGGGCGTCTACAATGAGCAGTTCTTC
CDR3 protein: CAIGQGVYNEQFF

V gene: TRBV3-1/TRBV3-2
CDR3 length: 16
D gene: TRBD2
clone size: NA
J gene: TRBJ2-7
CDR3 DNA: TGTGCCAGCAGCCAAGGTCCTAGCGGAAACTCCTACGAGCAGTACTTC
CDR3 protein: CASSQGPSGNSYEQYF

V gene: TRBV5-4
CDR3 length: 16
D gene: NA
clone size: NA
J gene: TRBJ2-2
CDR3 DNA: TGTGCCAGCAGCTTGGGCGTGGGGGGAGAAACCGGGGAGCTGTTTTTT
CDR3 protein: CASSLGVGGETGELFF

V gene: TRBV7-2
CDR3 length: 14
D gene: NA
clone size: NA
J gene: TRBJ1-2
CDR3 DNA: TGTGCCAGCAGCACCGGGACAAGGGTCTATGGCTACACCTTC
CDR3 protein: CASSTGTRVYGYTF

V gene: TRBV7-9
CDR3 length: 16
D gene: TRBD1
clone size: NA
J gene: TRBJ1-1
CDR3 DNA: TGTGCCAGCAGCTTAGGGTTGGAGGGGGCGAACACTGAAGCTTTCTTT
CDR3 protein: CASSLGLEGANTEAFF

V gene: TRBV3-1/TRBV3-2
CDR3 length: 15
D gene: TRBD2
clone size: NA
J gene: TRBJ2-3
CDR3 DNA: TGTGCCAGCAGCCAACAACTAGCGGCCACAGATACGCAGTATTTT
CDR3 protein: CASSQQLAATDTQYF

V gene: TRBV4-2
CDR3 length: 18
D gene: TRBD2
clone size: NA
J gene: TRBJ2-7
CDR3 DNA: TGTGCCAGCAGCCAAGATCTACCCGGGGGAGGGAGTTCCTACGAGCAGTACTTC
CDR3 protein: CASSQDLPGGGSSYEQYF

V gene: TRBV5-4
CDR3 length: 13
D gene: NA
clone size: NA
J gene: TRBJ1-1
CDR3 DNA: TGTGCCAGCAGCTGGGGACAAACGAGGGAAGCTTTCTTT
CDR3 protein: CASSWGQTREAFF

V gene: TRBV3-1/TRBV3-2
CDR3 length: 15
D gene: TRBD2
clone size: NA
J gene: TRBJ2-5
CDR3 DNA: TGTGCCAGCAGCCCCGGGGGGGCCCGAGAGGAGACCCAGTACTTC
CDR3 protein: CASSPGGAREETQYF

V gene: TRBV3-1/TRBV3-2
CDR3 length: 15
D gene: TRBD2
clone size: NA
J gene: TRBJ2-7
CDR3 DNA: TGTGCCAGCAGCCAAGGGGGACTAGCGGGAGCCGAGCAGTACTTC
CDR3 protein: CASSQGGLAGAEQYF

V gene: TRBV5-5
CDR3 length: 12
D gene: TRBD1
clone size: NA
J gene: TRBJ1-1
CDR3 DNA: TGTGCCAGCAGCCCACCGCCCCCGGGACAGTTGTTT
CDR3 protein: CASSPPPPGQLF

V gene: TRBV19
CDR3 length: 14
D gene: TRBD1
clone size: NA
J gene: TRBJ1-1
CDR3 DNA: TGTGCCAGTAGTATCTCCGGACAGGGGGCTGAAGCTTTCTTT
CDR3 protein: CASSISGQGAEAFF